This T cell receptor (beta chain) appears in the sequencing data of a study of glioma-infiltrating T cells. Notes on the study in general: Non-neoplastic patients had below-expected tissue-blood divergence, while all gliomas exceeded expectation.

Between the trimmed V and J ends, which lost 2 bases and 7 bases, there was a span of 13 bases. Germline CDR1 reads MDHEN; CDR2 reads SYDVKM. This CDR3 has 14 amino acids. This clonotype was counted many times. What it binds is not known. The iRepertoire nested amplicon-rescue multiplex PCR amplified TCR alpha and beta CDR3s from RNA. For one-step reverse transcription and amplification, about 90-400 ng of tissue mRNA or PBMC total RNA was used. TCRdb re-called the multiplex PCR reads through MiXCR, storing one row per CDR3 protein. The sample has 150,000 to 200,000 distinct CDR3 sequences, roughly 32% seen once; the top ten hold 20%.

The receptor was isolated from a human donor with low-grade glioma or glioblastoma, undergoing nonglioma brain surgery, or in good health (not recorded which). What was sequenced was glioma tissue, nonneoplastic brain tissue, or PBMCs (not recorded which). The chain has TRBV28 and TRBJ2-3; D remains ambiguous. The CDR3 coding sequence is TGTGCCAGCAGTTTACGAGGACCGGATTATACGCAGTATTTT. Its translation: CASSLRGPDYTQYF.